These 28 T cell receptor beta chains came from one sample sequenced in a study of CD8 T cells in Susac syndrome. Reverse transcription of 0.5 to 1 ug RNA was performed with random hexamers. Each CDR3 protein is one row after TCRdb ran MiXCR on the immunoSEQ multiplex PCR reads. The sample includes almost 450,000 distinct CDR3 sequences, roughly 85% of them seen just once. Sequencing was performed on CD8+ T cells from PBMCs. The receptors come from a human donor with multiple sclerosis.

The gene calls are TRBV6-5 and TRBJ1-2; tentatively, D is TRBD1 (6 bases). The V end was cut by 4 bases, the J end by 3 bases, with 9 bases between. The CDR3 contains 13 residues. CDR1 is MNHEY and CDR2 is SVGAGI in the germline V gene. CDR3 region: CASSSGGYYGYTF. CDR3 coding DNA: TGTGCCAGCAGTTCTGGGGGCTACTATGGCTACACCTTC.

CDR3 sequence: CASDPGSGELFF. CDR3 in DNA: TGTGCCAGCGATCCGGGGTCCGGGGAGCTGTTTTTT. The J gene is TRBJ2-2, the V gene TRBV5-4; the D gene is possibly TRBD2 (5 bases). CDR3 length equals 12 residues. Trimming took 7 bases from V and 6 from J, leaving 10 bases between them. Per the germline V gene, CDR1 is SGHNT and CDR2 is YYREEE (reference sequence).

The chain combines TRBV10-3 with TRBJ1-1; possibly TRBD1 for D (5 bases). In germline, CDR1 is ENHRY, CDR2 SYGVKD. V lost 6 bases to trimming and J lost 2 bases, with 10 bases between them. The length of the CDR3 is 13 residues. CDR3 in DNA: TGTGCCATCAGGCCGGGACTTAACACTGAAGCTTTCTTT. Protein: CAIRPGLNTEAFF.

The CDR3 sequence is CAWSVQGPSDNSPLHF. In DNA form, the CDR3 reads TGTGCCTGGAGTGTACAGGGACCCAGTGATAATTCACCCCTCCACTTT. The chain links TRBV30 to TRBJ1-6, with D perhaps TRBD1 (6 bases). The V end lost 0 bases, the J end lost 5 bases, and 14 bases lay between the germline ends. Germline assignment: CDR1 GTSNPN and CDR2 SVGIG (reference sequence). The CDR3 loop spans 16 amino acids. Complete variable domain (other parts from reference TRBV30 and TRBJ1-6): SQTIHQWPATLVQPVGSPLSLECTVEGTSNPNLYWYRQAAGRGLQLLFYSVGIGQISSEVPQNLSASRPQDRQFILSSKKLLLSDSGFYLCAWSVQGPSDNSPLHFGNGTRLTVT.

V gene TRBV28 combines with J gene TRBJ2-3, with D tentatively TRBD1 or TRBD2 (6 bases each). Trimming cost V 2 bases and J 1 base, with 13 bases left between them. From germline, CDR1 is MDHEN and CDR2 SYDVKM. This CDR3 is built from 16 residues. The CDR3 nucleotides are TGTGCCAGCAGTTTAAGGGGGGAGCGTCGCACAGATACGCAGTATTTT. This gives the protein CASSLRGERRTDTQYF.

The chain combines TRBV5-1 with TRBJ2-3; 9 bases match TRBD1. The germline V gene encodes CDR1 SGHRS and CDR2 YFSETQ. V lost 3 bases, J lost 5 bases, and 4 bases stayed unmatched. There are 14 residues in the CDR3. This CDR3 is CASSSGTGRDTQYF. Here the CDR3 DNA reads TGCGCCAGCAGCTCCGGGACAGGGAGAGATACGCAGTATTTT.

This clonotype was observed a handful of times. The gene calls are TRBV5-6 and TRBJ2-7; D call uncertain. This CDR3 has 12 residues. Germline CDR1 is SGHDT and CDR2 is YYEEEE. V lost 6 bases, J lost 0 bases, and 7 bases lay in between. The CDR3 protein is CASIGDSYEQYF. In DNA form, the CDR3 reads TGTGCCAGCATTGGGGACTCCTACGAGCAGTACTTC.

V usage is TRBV6-5 and J usage is TRBJ2-3, with D uncertain. Trimming took off 0 bases at V and 1 base at J, with 2 bases between the two ends. CDR3 length equals 13 residues. From germline, CDR1 is MNHEY and CDR2 SVGAGI. CDR3 nucleotide sequence: TGTGCCAGCAGTTACTCTGGCACAGATACGCAGTATTTT. It is translated as CASSYSGTDTQYF.

V and J are TRBV3-1 and TRBJ1-1; D is undetermined. Germline values: CDR1 LGHDT, CDR2 YNNKEL (reference sequence). V shed 4 bases and J shed 3 bases, with 18 bases lying between them. CDR3 length equals 16 residues. This CDR3 is CASSPLVSVPDTEAFF. CDR3 sequence (DNA): TGTGCCAGCAGCCCGCTTGTTTCGGTTCCGGACACTGAAGCTTTCTTT.

The J gene is TRBJ2-3, the V gene TRBV7-8; 7 bases match TRBD2. This CDR3 comprises 15 residues. Losses at the gene ends were 5 bases for V and 3 bases for J; bases not matched to a gene: 8. The germline CDR1 and CDR2 sequences are SGHVS and FQNEAQ. This CDR3 is CASSILGLETDTQYF. CDR3 sequence (DNA): TGTGCCAGCAGCATTCTCGGACTAGAAACAGATACGCAGTATTTT.

The chain recombines TRBV4-2 with TRBJ1-2; D gene unclear. V was trimmed by 1 base and J by 0 bases, leaving 12 bases between them. Per the germline V gene, CDR1 is LGHNA and CDR2 is YNFKEQ. The CDR3 is 16 amino acids. DNA of the CDR3: TGTGCCAGCAGCCAAGTATTGGAGGACTCTAACTATGGCTACACCTTC. This sequence encodes CASSQVLEDSNYGYTF.

This clonotype was detected once. The chain combines TRBV15 with TRBJ2-2; D possibly corresponds to TRBD2 (6 bases). Germline CDR1 is LNHNV and CDR2 is YYDKDF (reference sequence). The CDR3 is made up of 13 amino acids. Trimming removed 5 bases at V and 6 bases at J, with 10 bases between. CDR3 residues: CATSYGGSGELFF. The CDR3 nucleotides are TGTGCCACCAGCTACGGGGGTTCCGGGGAGCTGTTTTTT.

This clonotype was picked up one time. The chain links TRBV18 to TRBJ1-5; D remains unclear. The V and J ends lost 5 bases and 4 bases respectively, with 15 bases between them. The CDR3 length is 15 residues. Germline V gene data show CDR1 as KGHSH and CDR2 as LQKENI. The CDR3 loop is CASSKDDVSNQPQHF. DNA of the CDR3: TGTGCCAGCTCAAAGGACGACGTGAGTAATCAGCCCCAGCATTTT.

The rearrangement uses TRBV4-1 and TRBJ2-3; possibly TRBD2 for D (5 bases). The CDR3 extends over 15 amino acids. CDR1 and CDR2 from the germline V gene are MGHRA and YSYEKL. Deletions cut 1 base from V and 2 bases from J, with 10 bases between. The CDR3 is CASSQVEGATDTQYF. CDR3 nucleotide sequence: TGCGCCAGCAGCCAAGTCGAGGGAGCCACAGATACGCAGTATTTT.

This clonotype occurred once. The genes are TRBV14 and TRBJ2-7; D gene uncertain. This CDR3 is built from 13 residues. The V end was cut by 0 bases, the J end by 5 bases, with 8 bases between. Germline V gene lookup returns CDR1 SGHDN and CDR2 FVKESK. CDR3 coding DNA: TGTGCCAGCAGCCAAGATCAAGGACACGAGCAGTACTTC. This gives the protein CASSQDQGHEQYF.

This clonotype has a handful of counts. This chain uses TRBV11-2 with TRBJ1-2; D is unclear. This CDR3 is 16 amino acids long. CDR1 SGHAT and CDR2 FQNNGV come from the germline V gene. Trimming cost V 4 bases and J 4 bases, with 19 bases left between them. In DNA, the CDR3 is TGTGCCAGCAGCTCTGACCGACCCCCTGGGATCTATGGCTACACCTTC. It is translated as CASSSDRPPGIYGYTF.

The rearrangement uses TRBV4-1 and TRBJ2-1; 7 bases fit TRBD1. V shed 6 bases and J 0 bases; nucleotides not matched to a gene: 5. The germline CDR1 and CDR2 sequences are MGHRA and YSYEKL. This CDR3 is 15 amino acids long. CDR3: CASRRQGSSYNEQFF. DNA for the CDR3: TGCGCCAGCAGACGACAGGGTTCCTCCTACAATGAGCAGTTCTTC.

This clonotype appeared a single time. This chain links TRBV10-3 with TRBJ2-3; no clear D. The CDR3 consists of 13 residues. Germline lookup yields CDR1 ENHRY and CDR2 SYGVKD. Deletions cut 8 bases from V and 0 bases from J, with 9 bases between. CDR3 bases: TGTGCCATCTCCAGCCCCAGCACAGATACGCAGTATTTT. Translated, it gives CAISSPSTDTQYF.

This clonotype turned up a few times. The chain has TRBV12-3 or TRBV12-4 and TRBJ2-7; 9 bases are a match to TRBD1. This CDR3 has 14 amino acids. With V trimmed by 6 bases and J by 0 bases, 3 bases remained unmatched. CDR3 coding DNA: TGTGCCAGCAGCGGGACAGGGAGCTCCTACGAGCAGTACTTC. As protein: CASSGTGSSYEQYF.

The chain has TRBV29-1 and TRBJ2-7, with TRBD1 matching over 9 bases. Germline V lookup: CDR1 SQVTM, CDR2 ANQGSEA. The CDR3 is 15 residues long. V lost 2 bases and J lost 6; bases outside the gene matches: 11. In DNA, the CDR3 is TGCAGCGTTGAAAATACCGGGACAGGGTTCGGCGAGCAGTACTTC. Its translation: CSVENTGTGFGEQYF.

The rearrangement joins TRBV15 to TRBJ2-3; D is possibly TRBD1 (6 bases). This CDR3 is 13 amino acids long. The germline gives CDR1 LNHNV, CDR2 YYDKDF (reference sequence). Between the trimmed V and J ends, which lost 8 bases and 2 bases, there was a span of 11 bases. This chain's CDR3 is CATETGNTDTQYF. The DNA for the CDR3 is TGTGCCACCGAAACAGGGAACACAGATACGCAGTATTTT.

The CDR3 nucleotides are TGCGCCAGCAGCCGGACTAGCGGGAGTTCCGACGAGCAGTACTTC. This codes for CASSRTSGSSDEQYF. V usage is TRBV4-1 and J usage is TRBJ2-7, with 13 bases lining up with TRBD2. The V gene's germline CDR1 is MGHRA and CDR2 YSYEKL. The CDR3 is made up of 15 amino acids. The ends lost 4 bases at V and 5 bases at J; junction bases unmatched: 5.

This chain connects TRBV2 to TRBJ2-1; D unclear. This CDR3 spans 15 amino acids. V was pared by 3 bases and J by 1 base, with 10 bases between. Germline V gives CDR1 SNHLY, CDR2 FYNNEI. CDR3 DNA sequence: TGTGCCAGCAGTGAGGCCTCCATGTCCTACAATGAGCAGTTCTTC. It yields the protein CASSEASMSYNEQFF.

This chain connects TRBV12-3 or TRBV12-4 to TRBJ2-1, with D perhaps being TRBD1 or TRBD2 (5 bases each). V lost 3 bases and J 0 bases, leaving 15 bases between the germline ends. The CDR3 runs to 17 residues. CDR3 nucleotides: TGTGCCAGCAGTTTCTTTTGGTGGGGGAGCTCCTACAATGAGCAGTTCTTC. Its protein product is CASSFFWWGSSYNEQFF.

This clonotype was seen a single time. J is TRBJ2-1 and V is TRBV30; maybe TRBD2 (6 bases). Germline CDR1 and CDR2: GTSNPN and SVGIG (reference sequence). The CDR3 consists of 13 residues. Trimming shortened V by 3 bases and J by 9 bases, and 15 bases separated the two germline ends. The CDR3 spells CAWSSNGGREQFF. The CDR3 DNA reads as TGTGCCTGGAGCTCCAACGGAGGGCGTGAGCAGTTCTTC.

The rearrangement links TRBV7-7 to TRBJ2-1, with 14 bases that match TRBD2. CDR1 and CDR2 (germline): SSHAT, FNYEAQ (reference sequence). The CDR3 is 21 residues long. V trimming: 5 bases; J trimming: 3 bases; junction bases outside the gene matches: 18. This CDR3 is CASSRGPGLAGASLFYNEQFF. The CDR3 coding sequence is TGTGCCAGCAGCCGAGGACCGGGACTAGCGGGGGCCTCTTTGTTCTACAATGAGCAGTTCTTC.

The chain links TRBV19 to TRBJ1-1; D is uncertain. Per germline, CDR1 LNHDA and CDR2 SQIVND (reference sequence). The CDR3 runs 15 residues. V was shortened by 5 bases and J by 0 bases, with 13 bases between the two germline ends. As DNA, the CDR3 is TGTGCCAGTAGTCCAAGTGGGGAAATGAACACTGAAGCTTTCTTT. Protein sequence: CASSPSGEMNTEAFF.

Worth noting for this clonotype: The junction departs from germline at one end; a sequencing error may be responsible. The chain recombines TRBV2 with TRBJ1-5; D is unresolved. Germline-derived CDR1 and CDR2 are SNHLY and FYNNEI. This CDR3 has 14 amino acids. The CDR3, as DNA: TGTGCCAGCAGAGAAGGACCTGGGAATCAGCCCCAGCATTTT. This translates into CASREGPGNQPQHF.